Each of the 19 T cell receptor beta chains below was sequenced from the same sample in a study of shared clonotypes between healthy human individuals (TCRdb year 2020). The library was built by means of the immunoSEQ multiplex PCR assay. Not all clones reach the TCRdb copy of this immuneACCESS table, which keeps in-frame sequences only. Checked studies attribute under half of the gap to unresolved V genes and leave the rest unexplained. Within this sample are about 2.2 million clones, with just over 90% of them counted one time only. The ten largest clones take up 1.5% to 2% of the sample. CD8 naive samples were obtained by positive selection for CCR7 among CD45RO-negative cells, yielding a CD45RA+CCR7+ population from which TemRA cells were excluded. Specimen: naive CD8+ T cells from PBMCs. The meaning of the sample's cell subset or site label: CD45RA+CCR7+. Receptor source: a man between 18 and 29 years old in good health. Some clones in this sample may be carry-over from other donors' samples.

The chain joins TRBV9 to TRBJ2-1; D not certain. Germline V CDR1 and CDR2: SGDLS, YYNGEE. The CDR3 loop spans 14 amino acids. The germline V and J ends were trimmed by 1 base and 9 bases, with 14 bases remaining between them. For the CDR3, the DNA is TGTGCCAGCAGCGTAAACACCCCTAAGGCTGAGCAGTTCTTC. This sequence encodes CASSVNTPKAEQFF.

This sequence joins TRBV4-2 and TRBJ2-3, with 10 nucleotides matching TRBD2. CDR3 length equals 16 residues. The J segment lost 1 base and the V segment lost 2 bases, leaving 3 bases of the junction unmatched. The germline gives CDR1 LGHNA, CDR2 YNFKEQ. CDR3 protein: CASSQNLAGGTDTQYF. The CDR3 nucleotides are TGTGCCAGCAGCCAAAATCTAGCGGGAGGCACAGATACGCAGTATTTT.

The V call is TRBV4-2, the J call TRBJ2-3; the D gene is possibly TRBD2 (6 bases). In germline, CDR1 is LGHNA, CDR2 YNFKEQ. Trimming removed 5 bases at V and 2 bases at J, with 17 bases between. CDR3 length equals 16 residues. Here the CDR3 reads CASSGRDFQPTDTQYF. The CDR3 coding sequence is TGTGCCAGCAGCGGACGGGACTTCCAACCCACAGATACGCAGTATTTT.

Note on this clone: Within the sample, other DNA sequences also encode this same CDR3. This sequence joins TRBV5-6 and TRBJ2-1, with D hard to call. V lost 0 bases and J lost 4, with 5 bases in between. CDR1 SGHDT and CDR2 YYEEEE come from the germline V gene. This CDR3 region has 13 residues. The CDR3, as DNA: TGTGCCAGCAGCTTGGGGTCATACAATGAGCAGTTCTTC. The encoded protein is CASSLGSYNEQFF.

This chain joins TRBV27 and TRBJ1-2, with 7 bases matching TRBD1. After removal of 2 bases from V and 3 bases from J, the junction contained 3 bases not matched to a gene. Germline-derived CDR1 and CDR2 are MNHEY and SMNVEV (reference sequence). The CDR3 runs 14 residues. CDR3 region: CASSLKGQYYGYTF. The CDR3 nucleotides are TGTGCCAGCAGTTTAAAGGGACAGTACTATGGCTACACCTTC.

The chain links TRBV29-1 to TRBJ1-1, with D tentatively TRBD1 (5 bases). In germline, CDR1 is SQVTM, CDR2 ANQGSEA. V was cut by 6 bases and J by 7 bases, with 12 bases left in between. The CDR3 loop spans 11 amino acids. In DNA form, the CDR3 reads TGCAGCGTGCGGCAGGGTCTTGAAGCTTTCTTT. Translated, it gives CSVRQGLEAFF.

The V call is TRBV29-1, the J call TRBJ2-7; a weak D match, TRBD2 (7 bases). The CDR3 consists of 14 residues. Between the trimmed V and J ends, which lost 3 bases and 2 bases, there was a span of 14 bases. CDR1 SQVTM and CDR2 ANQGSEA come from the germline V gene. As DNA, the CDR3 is TGCAGCGTTGAGGGGGGGGCTTCCACCTACGAGCAGTACTTC. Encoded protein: CSVEGGASTYEQYF.

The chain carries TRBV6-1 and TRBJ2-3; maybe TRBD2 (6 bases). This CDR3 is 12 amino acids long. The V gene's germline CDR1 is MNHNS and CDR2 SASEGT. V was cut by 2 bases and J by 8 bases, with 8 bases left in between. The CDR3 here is CASSERGGTQYF. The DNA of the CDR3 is TGTGCCAGCAGTGAAAGGGGAGGTACGCAGTATTTT.

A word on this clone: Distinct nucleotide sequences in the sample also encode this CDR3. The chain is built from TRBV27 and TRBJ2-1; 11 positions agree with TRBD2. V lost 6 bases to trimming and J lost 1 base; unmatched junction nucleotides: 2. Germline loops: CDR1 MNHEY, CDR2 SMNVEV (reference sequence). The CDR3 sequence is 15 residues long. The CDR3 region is CASRIAGGSYNEQFF. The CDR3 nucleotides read TGTGCCAGCAGGATAGCGGGGGGGTCCTACAATGAGCAGTTCTTC.

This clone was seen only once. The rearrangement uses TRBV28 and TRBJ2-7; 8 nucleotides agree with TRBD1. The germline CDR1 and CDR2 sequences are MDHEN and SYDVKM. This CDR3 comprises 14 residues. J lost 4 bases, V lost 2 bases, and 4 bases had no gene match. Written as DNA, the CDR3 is TGTGCCAGCAGTTTAACAGGGGGGTTGTACGAGCAGTACTTC. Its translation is CASSLTGGLYEQYF.

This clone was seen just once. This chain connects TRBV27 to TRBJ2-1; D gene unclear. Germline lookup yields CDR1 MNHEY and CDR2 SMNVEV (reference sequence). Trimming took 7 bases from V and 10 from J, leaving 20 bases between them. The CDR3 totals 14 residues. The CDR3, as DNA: TGTGCCAGCAAACCTTTGGGCCTCCTTAAGGAGCAGTTCTTC. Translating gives CASKPLGLLKEQFF.

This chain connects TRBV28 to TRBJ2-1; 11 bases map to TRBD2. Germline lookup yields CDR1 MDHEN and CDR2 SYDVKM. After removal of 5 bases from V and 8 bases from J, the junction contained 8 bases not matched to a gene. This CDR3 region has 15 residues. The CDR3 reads CASSATSGSLDEQFF. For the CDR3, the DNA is TGTGCCAGCAGTGCAACTAGCGGGAGTCTGGATGAGCAGTTCTTC. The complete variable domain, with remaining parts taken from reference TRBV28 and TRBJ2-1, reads DVKVTQSSRYLVKRTGEKVFLECVQDMDHENMFWYRQDPGLGLRLIYFSYDVKMKEKGDIPEGYSVSREKKERFSLILESASTNQTSMYLCASSATSGSLDEQFFGPGTRLTVL.

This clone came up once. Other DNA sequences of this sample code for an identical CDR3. DNA for the CDR3: TGTGCCAGCAGTGAAGGCGGGAGGAGCACAGATACGCAGTATTTT. Translating gives CASSEGGRSTDTQYF. J is TRBJ2-3 and V is TRBV2; 8 bases fit TRBD2. Trimming removed 1 base from V and 0 bases from J; junction bases left unmatched: 0. The CDR3 extends over 15 amino acids. The germline gives CDR1 SNHLY, CDR2 FYNNEI.

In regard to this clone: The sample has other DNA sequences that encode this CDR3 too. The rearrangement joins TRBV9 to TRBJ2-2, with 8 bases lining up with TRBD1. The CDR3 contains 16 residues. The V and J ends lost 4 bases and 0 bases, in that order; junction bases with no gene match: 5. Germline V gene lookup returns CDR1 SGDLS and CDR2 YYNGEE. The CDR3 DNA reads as TGTGCCAGCAGCCCTAGGACAGGGCCGAACACCGGGGAGCTGTTTTTT. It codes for CASSPRTGPNTGELFF.

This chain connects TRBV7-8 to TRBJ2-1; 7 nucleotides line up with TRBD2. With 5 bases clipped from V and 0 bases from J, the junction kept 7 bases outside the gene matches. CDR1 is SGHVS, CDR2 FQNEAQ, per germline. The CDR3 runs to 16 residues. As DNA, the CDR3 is TGTGCCAGCAGCATGACTAGCTCCAGCTCCTACAATGAGCAGTTCTTC. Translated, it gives CASSMTSSSSYNEQFF.

The CDR3 nucleotides are TGTGCCAGCAGCTTGGTAGCTAGCGTTTCCTACGAGCAGTACTTC. It yields the protein CASSLVASVSYEQYF. V and J are TRBV5-6 and TRBJ2-7, with D possibly TRBD2 on 6 matching bases. This CDR3 has 15 residues. Germline-derived CDR1 and CDR2 are SGHDT and YYEEEE. Trimming shortened V by 0 bases and J by 1 base, and 11 bases separated the two germline ends. The whole variable domain, remainder taken from reference TRBV5-6 and TRBJ2-7, is DAGVTQSPTHLIKTRGQQVTLRCSPKSGHDTVSWYQQALGQGPQFIFQYYEEEERQRGNFPDRFSGHQFPNYSSELNVNALLLGDSALYLCASSLVASVSYEQYFGPGTRLTVT.

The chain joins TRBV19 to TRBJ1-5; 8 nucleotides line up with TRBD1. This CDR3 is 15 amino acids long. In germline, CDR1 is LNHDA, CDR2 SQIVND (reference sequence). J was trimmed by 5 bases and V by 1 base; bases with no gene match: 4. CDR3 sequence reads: CASSIGAQGDQPQHF. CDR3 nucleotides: TGTGCCAGTAGTATAGGGGCACAGGGGGATCAGCCCCAGCATTTT.

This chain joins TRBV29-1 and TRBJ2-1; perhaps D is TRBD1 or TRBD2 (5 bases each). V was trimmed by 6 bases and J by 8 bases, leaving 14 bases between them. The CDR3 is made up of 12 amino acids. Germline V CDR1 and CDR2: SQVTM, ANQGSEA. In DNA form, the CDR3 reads TGCAGCGTCCCCTTTATGGGGGATGAGCAGTTCTTC. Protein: CSVPFMGDEQFF.

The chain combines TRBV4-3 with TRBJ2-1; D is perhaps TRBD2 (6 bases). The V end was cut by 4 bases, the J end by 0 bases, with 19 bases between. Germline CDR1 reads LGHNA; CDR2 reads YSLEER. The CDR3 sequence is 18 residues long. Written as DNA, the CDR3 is TGCGCCAGCAGCCCGGACCTCAAACTAGCCGACTCCTACAATGAGCAGTTCTTC. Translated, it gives CASSPDLKLADSYNEQFF.